The 25 T cell receptor beta chains presented below share a single source sample, sequenced in a study of blood T cell repertoires in COVID-19. The assay was immunoSEQ multiplex PCR, and TCRdb's table has in-frame clones only and misses some. The sample has roughly 400,000 clones, 70% to 90% seen once; the top ten hold approximately 2%. Sequenced material: PBMCs or T cells enriched from blood (not recorded which). These receptors were collected from a woman between 40 and 55 years old with acute COVID-19.

This chain connects TRBV5-1 to TRBJ1-2, with TRBD1 matching 7 bases. The CDR3 has 17 amino acids. V lost 5 bases, J lost 2 bases, and 15 bases stayed unmatched. CDR1 and CDR2 from the germline V gene are SGHRS and YFSETQ. CDR3 DNA sequence: TGCGCCAGCAGTAGCCGGGACAGCCCCTCTAAAAACTATGGCTACACCTTC. This encodes CASSSRDSPSKNYGYTF.

This rearrangement joins TRBV6-2 or TRBV6-3 to TRBJ1-2; 7 bases fit TRBD1. With V trimmed by 4 bases and J by 4 bases, 6 bases remained unmatched. The CDR3 loop spans 14 amino acids. From germline, CDR1 is MNHEY and CDR2 SVGEGT. In nucleotides, the CDR3 is TGTGCCAGCAGTTTACAAGGGACAGTCTATGGCTACACCTTC. This codes for CASSLQGTVYGYTF.

The J gene is TRBJ2-5, the V gene TRBV5-4; weak D call: TRBD2 (5 bases). CDR1 and CDR2 (germline): SGHNT, YYREEE (reference sequence). The CDR3 extends over 13 amino acids. Trimming removed 2 bases at V and 3 bases at J, with 8 bases between. In nucleotides, the CDR3 is TGTGCCAGCAGCTTTTTCGGGGAAGAGACCCAGTACTTC. Residues: CASSFFGEETQYF.

J is TRBJ1-5 and V is TRBV5-1; no firm D call. V was pared by 0 bases and J by 5 bases, with 6 bases between. This CDR3 has 13 amino acids. CDR1 and CDR2 from the germline V gene are SGHRS and YFSETQ. The CDR3 DNA follows: TGCGCCAGCAGCTTGGTTCCAGATCAGCCCCAGCATTTT. It specifies CASSLVPDQPQHF.

The chain has TRBV2 and TRBJ1-5, with D tentatively TRBD1 (6 bases). Trimming cost V 6 bases and J 6 bases, with 18 bases left between them. The CDR3 is made up of 15 amino acids. Germline V lookup: CDR1 SNHLY, CDR2 FYNNEI. The chain's CDR3 is CASSGRGGGGQPQHF. The DNA for the CDR3 is TGTGCCAGCAGCGGGAGGGGTGGAGGGGGTCAGCCCCAGCATTTT.

V and J are TRBV5-1 and TRBJ2-5; TRBD1 matches 10 bases. V trimming: 3 bases; J trimming: 4 bases; junction bases outside the gene matches: 6. CDR3 size: 15 residues. Germline lookup yields CDR1 SGHRS and CDR2 YFSETQ. CDR3 region: CASSSTGGFVETQYF. The CDR3 coding sequence is TGCGCCAGCAGCTCGACAGGGGGCTTTGTAGAGACCCAGTACTTC.

In DNA, the CDR3 is TGTGCCAGCAGCTTGGCAGGGAATGGCTACACCTTC. Its translation: CASSLAGNGYTF. The rearrangement joins TRBV7-9 to TRBJ1-2; D may be TRBD1 (5 bases). This CDR3 has 12 residues. V dropped 3 bases and J dropped 6 bases, with 8 bases sitting between them. Germline V gives CDR1 SEHNR, CDR2 FQNEAQ (reference sequence).

The V and J genes are TRBV7-9 and TRBJ1-1; D gene ambiguous. The CDR3 extends over 13 amino acids. Per germline, CDR1 SEHNR and CDR2 FQNEAQ (reference sequence). V lost 3 bases and J 1 base, leaving 6 bases between the germline ends. The DNA of the CDR3 is TGTGCCAGCAGCTTTTTTCAGAACACTGAAGCTTTCTTT. Translating gives CASSFFQNTEAFF.

The J gene is TRBJ2-2, the V gene TRBV6-5; weak D call: TRBD2 (5 bases). Trimming pared 0 bases from V and 6 bases from J, leaving 8 bases between. The CDR3 contains 14 residues. Germline CDR1 and CDR2: MNHEY and SVGAGI. The CDR3 nucleotides read TGTGCCAGCAGTTACTCGGAGGATTCCGGGGAGCTGTTTTTT. This encodes CASSYSEDSGELFF.

This rearrangement joins TRBV5-1 to TRBJ1-2, with a tentative D call TRBD1 (6 bases). The CDR3 has 16 residues. The V end lost 0 bases, the J end lost 6 bases, and 18 bases lay between the germline ends. Germline V gene sequence: CDR1 SGHRS, CDR2 YFSETQ. The CDR3 loop is CASSLGTGGGENGYTF. DNA of the CDR3: TGCGCCAGCAGCTTGGGGACGGGGGGCGGAGAAAATGGCTACACCTTC.

The chain joins TRBV2 to TRBJ1-4; no reliable D call. Germline V lookup: CDR1 SNHLY, CDR2 FYNNEI. V dropped 3 bases and J dropped 5 bases, with 7 bases sitting between them. The CDR3 has 13 amino acids. CDR3 coding DNA: TGTGCCAGCAGTGACGGTCTCAATGAAAAACTGTTTTTT. Protein product: CASSDGLNEKLFF.

This clone was seen a single time. V is TRBV18 and J is TRBJ1-1; TRBD1 matches at 10 bases. Germline V gene lookup returns CDR1 KGHSH and CDR2 LQKENI. This CDR3 has 14 amino acids. V dropped 4 bases and J dropped 4; count of bases not matched to a gene: 3. The CDR3 loop reads CASSRQGALTEAFF. The CDR3 coding sequence is TGTGCCAGCTCACGACAGGGGGCCCTCACTGAAGCTTTCTTT.

J is TRBJ2-2 and V is TRBV19, with 7 bases that match TRBD1. CDR1 and CDR2 (germline): LNHDA, SQIVND (reference sequence). V trimming: 6 bases; J trimming: 0 bases; junction bases outside the gene matches: 1. The CDR3 is 14 amino acids. The CDR3 region is CASRGQTNTGELFF. In DNA form, the CDR3 reads TGTGCCAGTAGGGGACAGACGAACACCGGGGAGCTGTTTTTT. Looking up the rest from reference TRBV19 and TRBJ2-2 gives the full variable domain: DGGITQSPKYLFRKEGQNVTLSCEQNLNHDAMYWYRQDPGQGLRLIYYSQIVNDFQKGDIAEGYSVSREKKESFPLTVTSAQKNPTAFYLCASRGQTNTGELFFGEGSRLTVL.

The gene calls are TRBV21-1 and TRBJ1-2; the table's D gene call, TRBD1, was not cross checked with the DNA. TRBV21-1 is a pseudogene segment. This CDR3 spans 13 amino acids. In DNA, the CDR3 is TGTGCCAGCAGGCGTAGGGGAATTTTTGGCTACACCTTC. As protein: CASRRRGIFGYTF.

A single count supports this clone. J is TRBJ1-2 and V is TRBV28; the match to TRBD1 covers 7 bases. Germline V gene lookup returns CDR1 MDHEN and CDR2 SYDVKM. The CDR3 length is 13 residues. V trimming: 4 bases; J trimming: 5 bases; junction bases outside the gene matches: 4. The CDR3 DNA reads TGTGCCAGCAGTTACGGGACAGCTTATGGCTACACCTTC. It translates to CASSYGTAYGYTF.

Note on this clone: This CDR3 is also generated by other DNA sequences in the sample. The rearrangement links TRBV6-5 to TRBJ1-2; D perhaps matches TRBD1 (5 bases). Germline V CDR1 and CDR2: MNHEY, SVGAGI. This CDR3 region has 12 residues. V shed 2 bases and J shed 5 bases, with 6 bases lying between them. CDR3 protein: CASSYRGYGYTF. The CDR3 DNA follows: TGTGCCAGCAGTTACCGGGGGTATGGCTACACCTTC.

This chain links TRBV27 with TRBJ1-5; the D gene is possibly TRBD1 (6 bases). This CDR3 region has 14 residues. Trimming pared 4 bases from V and 3 bases from J, leaving 10 bases between. Germline-derived CDR1 and CDR2 are MNHEY and SMNVEV (reference sequence). The CDR3 bases are TGTGCCAGCAGTTCCCAGGGGCTCAATCAGCCCCAGCATTTT. It yields the protein CASSSQGLNQPQHF.

The chain is built from TRBV4-1 and TRBJ2-7; 10 nucleotides align to TRBD1. Germline CDR1 and CDR2: MGHRA and YSYEKL. Unmatched junction bases numbered 6, after V lost 5 bases and J lost 2 bases. CDR3 length: 15 residues. The CDR3 loop reads CASSISGTGAYEQYF. In DNA, the CDR3 is TGCGCCAGCAGCATATCCGGGACAGGGGCCTACGAGCAGTACTTC.

This chain connects TRBV29-1 to TRBJ1-2; D possibly corresponds to TRBD1 (5 bases). Germline V gives CDR1 SQVTM, CDR2 ANQGSEA. The ends were cut back, 0 bases at V and 3 bases at J, with 11 bases in the middle. The CDR3 has 14 amino acids. The CDR3 DNA reads TGCAGCGTTGAAGATCAAGCACAGGACTATGGCTACACCTTC. Translating it yields CSVEDQAQDYGYTF.

This sequence joins TRBV11-3 and TRBJ2-1; weak D call: TRBD1 (6 bases). There are 15 residues in the CDR3. Germline CDR1 is SGHNT and CDR2 is YENEEA. The germline V and J ends were trimmed by 1 base and 8 bases, with 15 bases remaining between them. CDR3 amino acids: CASSLAAGVEDEQFF. In DNA, the CDR3 is TGTGCCAGCAGCTTAGCAGCAGGGGTGGAGGATGAGCAGTTCTTC.

The genes are TRBV5-4 and TRBJ2-1; no definite D call. This CDR3 is 15 amino acids long. V shed 2 bases and J shed 5 bases, with 14 bases lying between them. In germline, CDR1 is SGHNT, CDR2 YYREEE (reference sequence). The CDR3 loop reads CASSFIWAGDNEQFF. In DNA, the CDR3 is TGTGCCAGCAGCTTCATTTGGGCAGGCGACAATGAGCAGTTCTTC.

This chain joins TRBV2 and TRBJ1-4, with D hard to call. Germline CDR1 reads SNHLY; CDR2 reads FYNNEI. Trimming left V 7 bases short and J 4 bases short, with 16 bases between. CDR3 length: 15 residues. CDR3 residues: CASTQLGIINEKLFF. CDR3 nucleotide sequence: TGTGCCAGCACTCAACTAGGGATCATTAATGAAAAACTGTTTTTT.

The chain uses TRBV3-1 (or the pseudogene TRBV3-2) and TRBJ2-7, with D perhaps TRBD2 (7 bases). The germline gives CDR1 LGHDT, CDR2 YNNKEL (reference sequence). The germline V and J ends were trimmed by 5 bases and 4 bases, with 12 bases remaining between them. This CDR3 has 13 residues. Here the CDR3 reads CASSGGGRYEQYF. Written as DNA, the CDR3 is TGTGCCAGCAGCGGGGGGGGCCGGTACGAGCAGTACTTC.

The chain couples TRBV3-1 (or the pseudogene TRBV3-2) to TRBJ1-1; D is perhaps TRBD1 (5 bases). Germline-derived CDR1 and CDR2 are LGHDT and YNNKEL (reference sequence). The CDR3 is 14 amino acids. V lost 2 bases and J 6 bases, leaving 13 bases between the germline ends. CDR3 residues: CASSQLGGRPEAFF. The CDR3 DNA sequence: TGTGCCAGCAGCCAACTCGGGGGGAGGCCTGAAGCTTTCTTT.

The chain is built from TRBV19 and TRBJ2-7; 10 nucleotides agree with TRBD1. The V and J ends lost 6 bases and 3 bases, in that order; junction bases with no gene match: 8. CDR1 LNHDA and CDR2 SQIVND come from the germline V gene (reference sequence). The CDR3 loop spans 15 amino acids. CDR3 coding DNA: TGTGCCAGTAGCCCCCCCGGGACAGGGGTCTACGAGCAGTACTTC. Its protein product is CASSPPGTGVYEQYF.